These 8 T cell receptor beta chains originate from one sample sequenced in a study of T cell changes during pregnancy in multiple sclerosis. The table came from immunoSEQ multiplex PCR; TCRdb's copy has only in-frame clones and leaves some out. The sample shows about 120,000 clones, approximately 93% of them seen only once. The starting material was peripheral blood, obtained before pregnancy. The source is a female donor with multiple sclerosis, enrolled in a pregnancy study.

This clone occurred once. The chain is built from TRBV5-6 and TRBJ1-2; no clear D. The CDR3 loop spans 15 amino acids. Germline CDR1 SGHDT, CDR2 YYEEEE. Trimming took 0 bases from V and 3 from J, leaving 12 bases between them. CDR3 region: CASSLGGIGYYGYTF. The CDR3 DNA follows: TGTGCCAGCAGCTTGGGCGGGATAGGATACTATGGCTACACCTTC.

The rearrangement joins TRBV18 to TRBJ1-5; D might be TRBD1 (5 bases). Deletions cut 3 bases from V and 6 bases from J, with 12 bases between. CDR3 length: 14 residues. Germline CDR1 reads KGHSH; CDR2 reads LQKENI. CDR3 protein: CASSPRGEGQPQHF. The CDR3 DNA reads TGTGCCAGCTCACCCCGAGGGGAGGGTCAGCCCCAGCATTTT.

The J gene is TRBJ2-1, the V gene TRBV7-9; 11 nucleotides agree with TRBD2. The CDR3 covers 15 residues. Germline V CDR1 and CDR2: SEHNR, FQNEAQ (reference sequence). Unmatched junction bases numbered 5, after V lost 5 bases and J lost 5 bases. The CDR3: CASSRLAGLNNEQFF. The CDR3 region has the DNA TGTGCCAGCAGCCGACTAGCGGGGCTAAACAATGAGCAGTTCTTC.

V gene TRBV29-1 combines with J gene TRBJ2-5; 10 bases align to TRBD1. The CDR3 extends over 13 amino acids. V shed 7 bases, J shed 6 bases, and the junction held 8 bases outside the gene matches. CDR1 and CDR2 (germline): SQVTM, ANQGSEA. Here the CDR3 DNA reads TGCAGCGCGGGGGGACAGGGGAAACAGACCCAGTACTTC. Its protein product is CSAGGQGKQTQYF.

The J gene is TRBJ2-2, the V gene TRBV5-1, with D uncertain. Per the germline V gene, CDR1 is SGHRS and CDR2 is YFSETQ. The CDR3 loop spans 14 amino acids. V lost 1 base, J lost 2 bases, and 6 bases lay in between. The CDR3 spells CASSLTVNTGELFF. CDR3 DNA sequence: TGCGCCAGCAGCTTGACGGTTAACACCGGGGAGCTGTTTTTT. The full variable domain, completed using reference TRBV5-1 and TRBJ2-2, is KAGVTQTPRYLIKTRGQQVTLSCSPISGHRSVSWYQQTPGQGLQFLFEYFSETQRNKGNFPGRFSGRQFSNSRSEMNVSTLELGDSALYLCASSLTVNTGELFFGEGSRLTVL.

A single count supports this clone. V and J are TRBV5-6 and TRBJ2-1; TRBD2 matches at 9 bases. Germline V gene data show CDR1 as SGHDT and CDR2 as YYEEEE. The CDR3 consists of 15 residues. Trimming removed 1 base from V and 4 bases from J; junction bases left unmatched: 3. Written as DNA, the CDR3 is TGTGCCAGCAGCTTGATTAGCGGGGGTTACAATGAGCAGTTCTTC. Amino acids: CASSLISGGYNEQFF.

The CDR3 DNA is TGTGCCACCGGGACAGGCGATGGCTACACCTTC. The encoded protein is CATGTGDGYTF. This chain uses TRBV6-1 with TRBJ1-2; 8 bases match TRBD1. There are 11 residues in the CDR3. V lost 10 bases to trimming and J lost 6 bases; unmatched junction nucleotides: 4. CDR1 and CDR2 from the germline V gene are MNHNS and SASEGT.

The rearrangement joins TRBV6-6 to TRBJ1-5; tentative D call: TRBD1 (6 bases). CDR3 size: 13 residues. CDR1 and CDR2 (germline): MNHNY, SVGAGI (reference sequence). Trimming shortened V by 4 bases and J by 4 bases, and 8 bases separated the two germline ends. CDR3 protein: CASSFDRNQPQHF. The CDR3, as DNA: TGTGCCAGCAGTTTCGACAGGAATCAGCCCCAGCATTTT.